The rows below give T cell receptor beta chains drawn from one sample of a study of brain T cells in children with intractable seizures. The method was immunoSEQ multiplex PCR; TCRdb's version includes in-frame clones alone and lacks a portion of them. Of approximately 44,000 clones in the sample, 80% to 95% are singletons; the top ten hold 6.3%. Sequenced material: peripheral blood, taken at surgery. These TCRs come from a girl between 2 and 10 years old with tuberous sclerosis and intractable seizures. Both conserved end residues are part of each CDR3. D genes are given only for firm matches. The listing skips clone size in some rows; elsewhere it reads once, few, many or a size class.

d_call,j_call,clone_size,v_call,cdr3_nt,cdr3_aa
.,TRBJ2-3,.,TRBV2,TGTGCCAGCAGTGAGTCCGGGGAGACAGATACGCAGTATTTT,CASSESGETDTQYF
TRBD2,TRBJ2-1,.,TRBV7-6,TGTGCCAGCAGAGTCGGGGGGAGCTCCTACAATGAGCAGTTCTTC,CASRVGGSSYNEQFF
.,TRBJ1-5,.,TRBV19,TGTGCCAGTAGTCTGTCAGACCTCAGCAATCAGCCCCAGCATTTT,CASSLSDLSNQPQHF
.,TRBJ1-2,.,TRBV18,TGTGCCAGCTCACCACCACAGGGAGTGGAATACACCTTC,CASSPPQGVEYTF
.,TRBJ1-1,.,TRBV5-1,TGCGCCAGCAGCTTGGGCGGGAACACTGAAGCTTTCTTT,CASSLGGNTEAFF
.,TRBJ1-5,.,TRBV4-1,TGCGCCAGCAGCCAAGAACACGGGGCGTATCAGCCCCAGCATTTT,CASSQEHGAYQPQHF
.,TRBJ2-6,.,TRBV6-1,TGTGCCAGCAGTGAAGACGGCTCTGGGGCCAACGTCCTGACTTTC,CASSEDGSGANVLTF
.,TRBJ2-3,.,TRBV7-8,TGTGCCAGCAGCTTAATGGCAGGGGGCACAGATACGCAGTATTTT,CASSLMAGGTDTQYF
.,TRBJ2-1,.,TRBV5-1,TGCGCCAGCAGCTTGGGAGGAGACAATGAGCAGTTCTTC,CASSLGGDNEQFF
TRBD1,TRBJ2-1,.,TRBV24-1,TGTGCCACCAGTGACCCAATGACAGGGGTTAAAGGTTACAATGAGCAGTTCTTC,CATSDPMTGVKGYNEQFF
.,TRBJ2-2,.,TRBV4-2,TGTGCCAGCAGCCAACCTCAACACGGTACCCCCGGGGAGCTGTTTTTT,CASSQPQHGTPGELFF
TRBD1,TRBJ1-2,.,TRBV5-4,TGTGCCAGCAGCTCAAGTCCCGGGACAGGGGATGGCTACACCTTC,CASSSSPGTGDGYTF
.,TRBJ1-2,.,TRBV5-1,TGCGCCAGCAGCCATGACAAATCGGGCTACACCTTC,CASSHDKSGYTF
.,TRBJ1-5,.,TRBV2,TGTGCCAGCAGTGAGGAGGGGGGTCAGCCCCAGCATTTT,CASSEEGGQPQHF
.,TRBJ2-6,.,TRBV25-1,TGTGCCAGCAGCGCGAGCTGGGGGTCTGGGGCCAACGTCCTGACTTTC,CASSASWGSGANVLTF
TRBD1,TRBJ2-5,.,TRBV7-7,TGTGCTAGCAGCGACAGGGGGCGCGGGGAGACCCAGTACTTC,CASSDRGRGETQYF
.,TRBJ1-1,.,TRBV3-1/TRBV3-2,TGTGCCAGCAGCCAAGGCCTCATGAACACTGAAGCTTTCTTT,CASSQGLMNTEAFF
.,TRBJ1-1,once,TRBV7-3,TGTGCCAGCAGCTTAACGGATAACACTGAAGCTTTCTTT,CASSLTDNTEAFF
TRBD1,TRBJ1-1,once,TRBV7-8,TGTGCCAGCAGCTTAGCATCAGGGACAGGCAGAACTGAAGCTTTCTTT,CASSLASGTGRTEAFF
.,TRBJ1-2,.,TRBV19,TGTGCCAGTAGCCCTACCCTCAGGGGACTGAGGGGCTACACCTTC,CASSPTLRGLRGYTF
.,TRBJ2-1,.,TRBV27,TGTGCCAGCAGTTCAAGAAGGACCATGTACAATGAGCAGTTCTTC,CASSSRRTMYNEQFF
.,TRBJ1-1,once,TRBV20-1,TGCAGTGCTAGTATTGGGGCCACTGAAGCTTTCTTT,CSASIGATEAFF
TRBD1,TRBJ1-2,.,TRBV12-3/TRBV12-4,TGTGCCAGCAGCGGGACAGGGAGGGTTGGCTACACCTTC,CASSGTGRVGYTF
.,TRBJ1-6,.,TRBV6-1,TGTGCCAGCAGTGACAGGGAAAATTCACCCCTCCACTTT,CASSDRENSPLHF
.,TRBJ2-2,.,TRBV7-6,TGTGCCAGCAGCTTTACTCCCCCCCCGGCAACCGGGGAGCTGTTTTTT,CASSFTPPPATGELFF
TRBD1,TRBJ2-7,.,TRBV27,TGTGCCAGCGGTTCCGGGACAGTCTCCTACGAGCAGTACTTC,CASGSGTVSYEQYF
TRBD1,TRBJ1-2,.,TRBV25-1,TGTGCCAGCAGTGGGGGGGACAGGGCGGGCGGCTACACCTTC,CASSGGDRAGGYTF
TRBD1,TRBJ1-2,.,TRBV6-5,TGTGCCAGCAGTCGAAACAGGGGAAGGCATGGCTACACCTTC,CASSRNRGRHGYTF
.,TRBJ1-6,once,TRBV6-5,TGTGCCAGCACCCCGGGCCTGCGGGGTTCACCCCTCCACTTT,CASTPGLRGSPLHF
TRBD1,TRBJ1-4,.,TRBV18,TGTGCCAGCTCACCGAGGACAGGCTTTAATGAAAAACTGTTTTTT,CASSPRTGFNEKLFF
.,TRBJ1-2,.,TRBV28,TGTGCCAGCAGTTTACGGGACCTGGGGTATGGCTACACCTTC,CASSLRDLGYGYTF
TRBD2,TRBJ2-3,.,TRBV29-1,TGCAGTGCGGGGGATTGGACAGATACGCAGTATTTT,CSAGDWTDTQYF
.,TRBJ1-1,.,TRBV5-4,TGTGCCAGCAGCCCGCTACGGGGGGCTGAAGCTTTCTTT,CASSPLRGAEAFF
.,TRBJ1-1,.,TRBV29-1,TGCAGCGTCCTCTTAGACAGGTCATGGAACACTGAAGCTTTCTTT,CSVLLDRSWNTEAFF
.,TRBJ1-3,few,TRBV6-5,TGTGCCAGCAGTTACTCGATAGGAGGATCTGGAAACACCATATATTTT,CASSYSIGGSGNTIYF
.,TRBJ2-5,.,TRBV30,TGTGCCTGGAGTCCTTCGCGGGCAGGGGCCCAGTACTTC,CAWSPSRAGAQYF
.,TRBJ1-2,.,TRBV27,TGTGCCAGCGCGGACGCCTATAACTATGGCTACACCTTC,CASADAYNYGYTF
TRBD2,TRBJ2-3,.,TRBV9,TGTGCCAGCAGCCTGACGACTAGCGGAGATACGCAGTATTTT,CASSLTTSGDTQYF